This TCR beta chain comes out of a study of cytomegalovirus exposure and HLA in healthy donors. Germline lookup yields CDR1 ENHRY and CDR2 SYGVKD. The CDR3 covers 13 residues. With 0 bases removed from V and 8 bases from J, the gap between germline ends came to 10 bases. 13 Jbeta primers and 60 Vbeta primers were used for the PCR. Assay: immunoSEQ multiplex PCR; the TCRdb copy retains only in-frame clones and omits some. The sample records roughly 99,000 clones, about 74% being singletons. Overall study results and limits: Among immune exposure information, only CMV serostatus was available. TCR beta V segments were, for the most part, productive about 87% or about 30% of the time in an earlier analysis.

This clone was observed once. Antigen: not known. The clonotype originates from a male donor in good health and CMV-seronegative. J is TRBJ1-1 and V is TRBV10-3; possible D gene TRBD1, 6 bases. The sequenced material came from PBMCs. CDR3 DNA: TGTGCCATCAGTGAGTCCCCCAGGGGCGAAGCTTTCTTT. Protein sequence: CAISESPRGEAFF.